Sequencing of this T cell receptor beta chain was carried out in a study of blood T cells in healthy people across ages. The CDR3 has 15 residues. Germline V gene data show CDR1 as KGHSH and CDR2 as LQKENI. The ends were cut back, 2 bases at V and 3 bases at J, with 13 bases in the middle. The table lists this clonotype with a few counts. Combining a sample-barcoded 5' primer with a J-beta primer mix, a second PCR ran for 7 to 11 cycles. TCRdb analysed the 5' RACE reads with MiXCR anew, one entry per CDR3 protein. The sample carries approximately 960,000 distinct CDR3 sequences, roughly 28% recorded once. This sample also belongs to another study, concerning T cells of mothers and their children. That source notes: A few healthy Caucasian mothers gave samples, and so did their six children. For each mother, over 8 million TCR beta CDR3 reads were obtained, and for each child, around 3 million. Researchers found no T cell clones that were persistent and microchimeric.

The chain uses TRBV18 and TRBJ2-5; D possibly uses TRBD1 or TRBD2 (5 bases each). The sequenced sample was blood. The origin of this receptor is a woman aged 40 to 50 in good health. CDR3 sequence (DNA): TGTGCCAGCTCACCAAACGGGATGGGGGAAGAGACCCAGTACTTC. Protein product: CASSPNGMGEETQYF. Supplemented by reference TRBV18 and TRBJ2-5, the full variable domain reads NAGVMQNPRHLVRRRGQEARLRCSPMKGHSHVYWYRQLPEEGLKFMVYLQKENIIDESGMPKERFSAEFPKEGPSILRIQQVVRGDSAAYFCASSPNGMGEETQYFGPGTRLLVL.